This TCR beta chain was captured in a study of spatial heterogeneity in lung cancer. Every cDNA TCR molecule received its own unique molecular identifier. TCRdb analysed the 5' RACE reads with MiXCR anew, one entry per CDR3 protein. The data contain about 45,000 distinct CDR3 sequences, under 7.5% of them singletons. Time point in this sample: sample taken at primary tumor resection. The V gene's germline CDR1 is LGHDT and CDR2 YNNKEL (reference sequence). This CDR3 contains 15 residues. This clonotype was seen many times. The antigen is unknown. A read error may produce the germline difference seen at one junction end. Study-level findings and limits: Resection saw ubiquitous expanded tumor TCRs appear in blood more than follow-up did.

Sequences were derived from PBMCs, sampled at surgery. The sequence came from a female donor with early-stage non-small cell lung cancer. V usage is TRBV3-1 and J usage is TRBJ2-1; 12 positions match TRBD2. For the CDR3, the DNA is TGTGCTAGCACACTAGCGGGGGGACTCTACAATGAGCAGTTCTTC. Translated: CASTLAGGLYNEQFF.